Presented here are 15 T cell receptor beta chains from one specimen sequenced in a study of human T cells and chemical hapten exposure. From the RACE reads, TCRdb called clonotypes with MiXCR, one entry per CDR3 protein. Here the sample spans roughly 120,000 distinct CDR3 sequences, 12% being singletons. Sample time point: patch test 1, 2 weeks after DPC sensitization. The treatment here: therapeutic diphenylcyclopropenone sensitization with weekly scalp DPC. The sequencing used whole blood, collected in connection with sensitization to the hapten diphenylcyclopropenone (DPC). These receptors were taken from a woman aged 50 to 60 with alopecia areata. Some clones in this sample may be carry-over from other donors' samples.

Worth noting for this clonotype: A much larger clone is a single base away; this may be a read error. The V gene is TRBV3-1, the J gene TRBJ2-2; D remains ambiguous. CDR3 length: 16 residues. CDR1 is LGHDT, CDR2 YNNKEL, per germline (reference sequence). The CDR3 here is CAGSPYGPSNGGELFF. CDR3 DNA: TGTGCCGGCAGCCCGTACGGACCCTCCAACGGCGGGGAGCTGTTTTTT.

In its sample, this clonotype was seen once. V usage is TRBV28 and J usage is TRBJ1-1; possibly TRBD1 for D (6 bases). The CDR3 spans 11 residues. With 4 bases removed from V and 10 bases from J, the gap between germline ends came to 10 bases. Germline CDR1 is MDHEN and CDR2 is SYDVKM. The CDR3 region has the DNA TGTGCCAGCAGTTCGCAGACAGGAGCTTTCTTT. The encoded protein is CASSSQTGAFF.

This clonotype was counted only a few times. This chain uses TRBV29-1 with TRBJ1-1; D uncertain. With 5 bases removed from V and 1 base from J, the gap between germline ends came to 11 bases. The V gene's germline CDR1 is SQVTM and CDR2 ANQGSEA. The CDR3 sequence is 13 residues long. The CDR3, as DNA: TGCAGCGTTTCACTACCTGCGAACACTGAAGCTTTCTTT. Translated, it gives CSVSLPANTEAFF.

This clonotype was found many times. J is TRBJ1-5 and V is TRBV27; TRBD1 might be the D (6 bases). The germline gives CDR1 MNHEY, CDR2 SMNVEV (reference sequence). V gave up 2 bases and J gave up 0 bases, with 8 bases separating them. The CDR3 is made up of 15 amino acids. CDR3 nucleotides: TGTGCCAGCAGTTTACGGGGGGCTAGCAATCAGCCCCAGCATTTT. Amino acid sequence: CASSLRGASNQPQHF.

This clonotype was observed many times. This CDR3 reads CASSPNTQPIYGYTF. The CDR3 DNA is TGTGCCAGCTCACCAAATACTCAGCCCATCTATGGCTACACCTTC. This chain uses TRBV18 with TRBJ1-2; D is undetermined. Germline V gene data show CDR1 as KGHSH and CDR2 as LQKENI. The CDR3 is 15 amino acids. Trimming cost V 2 bases and J 4 bases, with 14 bases left between them.

This clonotype was picked up a small number of times. The chain joins TRBV7-9 to TRBJ1-1; D unclear. Germline loops: CDR1 SEHNR, CDR2 FQNEAQ (reference sequence). The V and J ends lost 2 bases and 2 bases respectively, with 9 bases between them. The CDR3 sequence is 14 residues long. CDR3 sequence (DNA): TGTGCCAGCAGCTTATGGGCCTCTAACACTGAAGCTTTCTTT. Translated, it gives CASSLWASNTEAFF.

This chain connects TRBV19 to TRBJ2-7; no clear D gene. Per germline, CDR1 LNHDA and CDR2 SQIVND (reference sequence). This CDR3 has 12 residues. The V end lost 5 bases, the J end lost 3 bases, and 8 bases lay between the germline ends. CDR3 region: CASSPDHYEQYF. CDR3 sequence (DNA): TGTGCCAGTAGTCCTGATCACTACGAGCAGTACTTC.

In this sample, this clonotype turned up many times. This chain joins TRBV18 and TRBJ2-1; TRBD2 aligns across 14 bases. This CDR3 is built from 13 residues. The V gene's germline CDR1 is KGHSH and CDR2 LQKENI. Losses at the gene ends were 8 bases for V and 7 bases for J; bases not matched to a gene: 1. The CDR3 reads CASGLAGGNEQFF. CDR3 coding DNA: TGTGCCAGCGGACTAGCGGGAGGAAATGAGCAGTTCTTC.

This clonotype was detected many times. The gene calls are TRBV7-2 and TRBJ2-7, with no clear D. The length of the CDR3 is 14 residues. Germline lookup yields CDR1 SGHTA and CDR2 FQGNSA. The V end lost 0 bases, the J end lost 3 bases, and 9 bases lay between the germline ends. CDR3 DNA: TGTGCCAGCAGCTTAGCGAACAGAATCTACGAGCAGTACTTC. Encoded protein: CASSLANRIYEQYF. Full variable domain (missing parts from reference TRBV7-2 and TRBJ2-7): GAGVSQSPSNKVTEKGKDVELRCDPISGHTALYWYRQSLGQGLEFLIYFQGNSAPDKSGLPSDRFSAERTGGSVSTLTIQRTQQEDSAVYLCASSLANRIYEQYFGPGTRLTVT.

This clonotype has at least ten counts. V is TRBV7-9 and J is TRBJ2-5; D could derive from TRBD1 or TRBD2 (6 bases each). Trimming pared 6 bases from V and 3 bases from J, leaving 8 bases between. This CDR3 region has 12 residues. Germline-derived CDR1 and CDR2 are SEHNR and FQNEAQ (reference sequence). Written as DNA, the CDR3 is TGTGCCAGCAGAAGGGGGGAAGAGACCCAGTACTTC. Protein product: CASRRGEETQYF.

Here the CDR3 DNA reads TGTGCCAGCAGCTTAGAAACAGGCGCGTTGAGGTACACTGAAGCTTTCTTT. Its protein product is CASSLETGALRYTEAFF. V and J are TRBV7-2 and TRBJ1-1; TRBD1 might be the D (5 bases). Germline lookup yields CDR1 SGHTA and CDR2 FQGNSA. The CDR3 has 17 residues. V gave up 1 base and J gave up 3 bases, with 18 bases separating them.

This rearrangement joins TRBV28 to TRBJ1-1; 7 bases are a match to TRBD1. The CDR3 contains 16 residues. V lost 6 bases and J lost 1; bases outside the gene matches: 11. Germline CDR1 reads MDHEN; CDR2 reads SYDVKM. The DNA of the CDR3 is TGTGCCAGCAGGACCACCAACAGGGGCGGGAACACTGAAGCTTTCTTT. Translation: CASRTTNRGGNTEAFF.

This clonotype occurred a few times. The V and J genes are TRBV28 and TRBJ2-1; D gene uncertain. The CDR3 is made up of 15 amino acids. The ends were cut back, 6 bases at V and 6 bases at J, with 18 bases in the middle. Per the germline V gene, CDR1 is MDHEN and CDR2 is SYDVKM. DNA for the CDR3: TGTGCCAGCAGCCTCTCCCCCCTAGAGGTCAATGAGCAGTTCTTC. Translated: CASSLSPLEVNEQFF.

This clonotype came up many times. V gene TRBV7-9 combines with J gene TRBJ2-1; 7 bases are a match to TRBD2. This CDR3 comprises 15 residues. Germline lookup yields CDR1 SEHNR and CDR2 FQNEAQ (reference sequence). V trimming: 6 bases; J trimming: 8 bases; junction bases outside the gene matches: 13. The CDR3 spells CASSYLAVPQDEQFF. Here the CDR3 DNA reads TGTGCCAGCAGTTACCTAGCGGTCCCCCAAGATGAGCAGTTCTTC.

This rearrangement joins TRBV2 to TRBJ1-2; TRBD1 matches 10 bases. The CDR3 runs to 13 residues. V trimming: 10 bases; J trimming: 7 bases; junction bases outside the gene matches: 9. CDR1 and CDR2 (germline): SNHLY, FYNNEI. The CDR3 nucleotides read TGTGCCACTGAGTTGGGGACAGGGGCTGGCTACACCTTC. It is translated as CATELGTGAGYTF.